This T cell receptor beta chain appears in the sequencing data of a study of cytomegalovirus exposure and HLA in healthy donors. Concerning this clone: The target antigen is unknown.

Only in-frame clones appear in the TCRdb table, and some are missing; sequencing was by immunoSEQ multiplex PCR. The sample gives 120,000 or so clones, over 85% of which show up once; 1.5% to 2% is in the top ten. Study-wide results and limits: Confirmation in vitro established that a few CMV-associated chains were specific for CMV antigens.

Separate from the approximately 600-subject first cohort was the roughly 130-subject validation cohort, to which the donors belonged. The CDR3 runs 13 residues. Germline V gene data show CDR1 as KGHSH and CDR2 as LQKENI. With V trimmed by 3 bases and J by 6 bases, 2 bases remained unmatched. This chain joins TRBV18 and TRBJ2-1, with TRBD2 matching over 7 bases. Sequencing was carried out using PBMCs. This TCR came from a woman aged 18-29 years in good health and CMV-seronegative. The CDR3 DNA reads TGTGCCAGCTCACCCACTAGCGTCAATGAGCAGTTCTTC. Translation: CASSPTSVNEQFF.